The 14 T cell receptor beta chains presented below share a single source sample, sequenced in a study of T-cell reconstitution after alpha-beta-depleted transplantation in children. Points from the study as a whole: Most T-cell counts and diversity one year after the transplant came from T cells that were newly produced.

Their antigens are not known. Unique molecular identifiers were used to barcode this TCRbeta library. TCRdb re-called the PCR reads through MiXCR, storing one row per CDR3 protein. The sample holds 330,000 or so distinct CDR3 sequences, around 7.1% seen once. Sequencing was performed on peripheral blood, taken 360 days after TCRalphabeta/CD19-depleted stem cell transplant. These receptors all stem from a female patient younger than 10 who had a stem cell transplant for Fanconi anemia, so the T cells may come from the graft donor.

The CDR3 sequence is CASSFDYGYTF. The CDR3 DNA reads as TGTGCCAGCAGTTTTGACTATGGCTACACCTTC. The chain joins TRBV28 to TRBJ1-2; D ambiguous. The CDR3 consists of 11 residues. V was shortened by 3 bases and J by 3 bases, with 2 bases between the two germline ends. CDR1 and CDR2 (germline): MDHEN, SYDVKM.

This clonotype was counted a few times. The chain recombines TRBV7-9 with TRBJ1-2; D remains ambiguous. Germline V gene sequence: CDR1 SEHNR, CDR2 FQNEAQ (reference sequence). CDR3 length: 16 amino acids. V lost 2 bases and J lost 8, with 21 bases in between. Written as DNA, the CDR3 is TGTGCCAGCAGCTTATGGAGGGCGAAGATTGCAAGGGGCTACACCTTC. As protein: CASSLWRAKIARGYTF.

This clonotype was picked up many times. This chain uses TRBV15 with TRBJ2-7; D may be TRBD1 (6 bases). The ends were cut back, 5 bases at V and 3 bases at J, with 11 bases in the middle. Germline loops: CDR1 LNHNV, CDR2 YYDKDF (reference sequence). The length of the CDR3 is 13 residues. CDR3 sequence reads: CATSQIQGYEQYV. CDR3 DNA: TGTGCCACCAGCCAGATACAGGGCTACGAGCAGTACGTC.

This clonotype was counted between two and nine times. The chain uses TRBV7-2 and TRBJ2-7; the D is unclear. V was cut by 5 bases and J by 5 bases, with 10 bases left in between. Germline CDR1 SGHTA, CDR2 FQGNSA. The CDR3 sequence is 12 residues long. CDR3 region: CASSDPPNEQYV. The CDR3, as DNA: TGTGCCAGCAGCGACCCTCCCAACGAGCAGTACGTC.

The genes are TRBV6-2 or TRBV6-3 and TRBJ1-1; a weak D match, TRBD1 (5 bases). The CDR3 covers 15 residues. The V gene lost 6 bases and the J gene lost 1 base, with 15 bases spanning the gap. Germline V CDR1 and CDR2: MNHEY, SVGEGT. The CDR3 loop is CASRVEFRENTEAFF. In DNA, the CDR3 is TGTGCCAGCAGGGTCGAGTTCAGGGAGAACACTGAAGCTTTCTTT.

In its sample, this clonotype was seen many times. This chain connects TRBV6-5 to TRBJ2-2; no firm D call. Germline values: CDR1 MNHEY, CDR2 SVGAGI. The CDR3 is 12 residues long. Trimming took off 5 bases at V and 4 bases at J, with 5 bases between the two ends. CDR3 sequence (DNA): TGTGCCAGCAGTCACCCCACCGGGGAGCTGTTTTTT. Encoded protein: CASSHPTGELFF.

This clonotype was counted many times. This sequence joins TRBV5-1 and TRBJ2-7; D remains ambiguous. Trimming shortened V by 2 bases and J by 3 bases, and 6 bases separated the two germline ends. Germline V lookup: CDR1 SGHRS, CDR2 YFSETQ. The CDR3 has 12 residues. The CDR3 is CASSFEGYEQYF. The CDR3 DNA sequence: TGCGCCAGCAGCTTCGAAGGCTACGAGCAGTACTTC.

This clonotype was observed a few times. The chain employs TRBV7-6 and TRBJ1-5, with D tentatively TRBD1 (5 bases). The CDR3 is 15 amino acids. The germline CDR1 and CDR2 sequences are SGHVS and FNYEAQ. V dropped 6 bases and J dropped 0 bases, with 12 bases sitting between them. The CDR3 DNA is TGTGCCAGCAGGCCAGGGCCCTATAGCAATCAGCCCCAGCATTTT. Its translation: CASRPGPYSNQPQHF.

This clonotype was seen more than once but under ten times. The V gene is TRBV19, the J gene TRBJ2-1; TRBD2 aligns across 7 bases. There are 16 residues in the CDR3. The germline CDR1 and CDR2 sequences are LNHDA and SQIVND (reference sequence). V was clipped by 3 bases and J by 5 bases; unmatched bases: 10. CDR3 coding DNA: TGTGCCAGTAGTATGGAGACTAGCAATCTCGACAATGAGCAGTTCTTC. It translates to CASSMETSNLDNEQFF.

The CDR3 spells CASSSLNQGLANYGYTF. As DNA, the CDR3 is TGCGCCAGCAGCTCCTTGAACCAGGGGCTGGCCAACTATGGCTACACCTTC. The chain combines TRBV5-1 with TRBJ1-2, with a weak D call TRBD1 (6 bases). Germline CDR1 reads SGHRS; CDR2 reads YFSETQ. V lost 3 bases and J 2 bases, leaving 20 bases between the germline ends. The CDR3 is 17 residues long.

This clonotype has a count of ten or more. The CDR3 DNA follows: TGTGCCAGCAGACTAGCGGGGGGAGAATACAATGAGCAGTTCTTC. It specifies CASRLAGGEYNEQFF. This chain connects TRBV12-3 or TRBV12-4 to TRBJ2-1, with 12 bases identical to TRBD2. The CDR3 spans 15 residues. Losses at the gene ends were 6 bases for V and 4 bases for J; bases not matched to a gene: 4.

This clonotype has ten or more counts. The gene calls are TRBV12-3 or TRBV12-4 and TRBJ1-2, with D unclear. The CDR3 runs to 13 residues. Trimming took off 1 base at V and 6 bases at J, with 9 bases between the two ends. The CDR3 region is CASSLVRQHGYTF. The CDR3 bases are TGTGCCAGCAGTTTAGTCCGGCAGCATGGCTACACCTTC.

V and J are TRBV6-5 and TRBJ2-5, with D unclear. The CDR3 has 12 residues. The germline V gene encodes CDR1 MNHEY and CDR2 SVGAGI. Trimming shortened V by 2 bases and J by 5 bases, and 6 bases separated the two germline ends. The CDR3 reads CASSYIGETQYF. The CDR3 DNA is TGTGCCAGCAGTTACATAGGGGAGACCCAGTACTTC.

In its sample, this clonotype was seen many times. The chain couples TRBV12-3 or TRBV12-4 to TRBJ2-5; tentatively, D is TRBD1 (8 bases). CDR3 length: 16 amino acids. Trimming removed 5 bases at V and 0 bases at J, with 16 bases between. The CDR3 spells CASSNNRGGYQETQYF. In DNA form, the CDR3 reads TGTGCCAGCAGTAATAACAGGGGGGGGTACCAAGAGACCCAGTACTTC.